Presented here are 12 T cell receptor beta chains from one specimen sequenced in a study of blood T cell repertoires in COVID-19. Measured with immunoSEQ multiplex PCR; TCRdb has only the in-frame clones, and not every one. The table shows around 330,000 clones, with about nine tenths occurring only once. The sequenced sample consisted of PBMCs or T cells enriched from blood (not recorded which). These TCRs come from a woman in her thirties or forties who had recovered from COVID-19.

The genes are TRBV6-5 and TRBJ2-2; 10 nucleotides align to TRBD2. Germline V gene lookup returns CDR1 MNHEY and CDR2 SVGAGI. The length of the CDR3 is 15 residues. The trim removed 6 bases at V and 4 bases at J, leaving 5 bases unmatched. The chain's CDR3 is CASSPSGRGTGELFF. CDR3 bases: TGTGCCAGCAGCCCCAGCGGGAGGGGCACCGGGGAGCTGTTTTTT.

V is TRBV28 and J is TRBJ1-2; tentatively, D is TRBD1 (6 bases). Trimming took 1 base from V and 3 from J, leaving 15 bases between them. CDR3 length equals 16 residues. Germline values: CDR1 MDHEN, CDR2 SYDVKM. The CDR3 nucleotides read TGTGCCAGCAGTTTATCCCCGAACAGGGCGGACTATGGCTACACCTTC. It translates to CASSLSPNRADYGYTF.

The chain recombines TRBV15 with TRBJ2-5; 14 bases align to TRBD2. V gave up 0 bases and J gave up 1 base; unmatched junction bases: 7. The CDR3 covers 19 residues. Germline CDR1 LNHNV, CDR2 YYDKDF (reference sequence). The CDR3: CATSRDWTSGGLGQETQYF. The CDR3 region has the DNA TGTGCCACCAGCAGAGATTGGACTAGCGGGGGGTTGGGCCAAGAGACCCAGTACTTC.

This chain uses TRBV7-8 with TRBJ1-5; possibly TRBD1 for D (5 bases). Germline loops: CDR1 SGHVS, CDR2 FQNEAQ. This CDR3 region has 13 residues. The V gene lost 7 bases and the J gene lost 2 bases, with 9 bases spanning the gap. CDR3 amino acids: CASMGGGNQPQHF. The DNA of the CDR3 is TGTGCCAGCATGGGGGGAGGCAATCAGCCCCAGCATTTT.

The CDR3 sequence: CASSPLPSDGAGGELFF. CDR3 in DNA: TGTGCCAGCAGCCCCCTCCCTAGCGACGGGGCTGGCGGGGAGCTGTTTTTT. The chain couples TRBV7-6 to TRBJ2-2; D possibly corresponds to TRBD2 (6 bases). CDR1 and CDR2 (germline): SGHVS, FNYEAQ. Trimming cost V 5 bases and J 7 bases, with 23 bases left between them. The CDR3 extends over 17 amino acids.

The V call is TRBV27, the J call TRBJ2-2, with D perhaps matching TRBD2 (6 bases). V lost 5 bases and J 5 bases, leaving 12 bases between the germline ends. This CDR3 region has 14 residues. Germline loops: CDR1 MNHEY, CDR2 SMNVEV (reference sequence). The CDR3 nucleotides read TGTGCCAGCAGTCGGCGGGAAGGGACCGGGGAGCTGTTTTTT. Protein product: CASSRREGTGELFF.

The CDR3 DNA is TGTGCCATCAGTGTCGGGACAGGGGAGTTCGAGCAGTACTTC. This gives the protein CAISVGTGEFEQYF. The chain employs TRBV10-3 and TRBJ2-7, with 10 bases matching TRBD1. Germline V gene lookup returns CDR1 ENHRY and CDR2 SYGVKD. The CDR3 sequence is 14 residues long. With 4 bases clipped from V and 6 bases from J, the junction kept 6 bases outside the gene matches.

The gene calls are TRBV9 and TRBJ1-2; maybe TRBD1 (6 bases). The CDR3 is 15 amino acids. Germline values: CDR1 SGDLS, CDR2 YYNGEE. Trimming cost V 0 bases and J 2 bases, with 11 bases left between them. CDR3 in amino acids: CASSVGGGGNYGYTF. DNA of the CDR3: TGTGCCAGCAGCGTAGGTGGGGGCGGCAACTATGGCTACACCTTC.

This clone has only one observation. The chain joins TRBV6-2 or TRBV6-3 to TRBJ2-1, with 14 nucleotides matching TRBD2. Unmatched junction bases numbered 12, after V lost 6 bases and J lost 5 bases. CDR1 is MNHEY and CDR2 is SVGEGT in the germline V gene. The CDR3 extends over 18 amino acids. The CDR3 nucleotides read TGTGCCAGCAGCTCCCCCCCCCAGACTAGCGGGAGGGACAATGAGCAGTTCTTC. This translates into CASSSPPQTSGRDNEQFF.

The V gene is TRBV7-3, the J gene TRBJ2-1; D may be TRBD1 (6 bases). CDR3 length equals 14 residues. The V end lost 4 bases, the J end lost 4 bases, and 11 bases lay between the germline ends. Germline V gives CDR1 SGHTA, CDR2 FQGTGA. The CDR3 sequence is CASSSPGQYNEQFF. The CDR3 DNA follows: TGTGCCAGCAGCTCCCCAGGACAGTACAATGAGCAGTTCTTC.

The chain carries TRBV7-2 and TRBJ1-3; maybe TRBD1 (6 bases). The CDR3 consists of 18 residues. Germline V gives CDR1 SGHTA, CDR2 FQGNSA. The germline V and J ends were trimmed by 2 bases and 0 bases, with 17 bases remaining between them. Written as DNA, the CDR3 is TGTGCCAGCAGCTTAACCCCACAGGGACGTCTCTCTGGAAACACCATATATTTT. Translating gives CASSLTPQGRLSGNTIYF.

This chain joins TRBV7-9 and TRBJ2-2, with 14 nucleotides matching TRBD2. The CDR3 loop spans 17 amino acids. The V gene end was trimmed by 4 bases and the J gene end by 4 bases; junction bases not matched to a gene: 5. The germline V gene encodes CDR1 SEHNR and CDR2 FQNEAQ (reference sequence). The CDR3 DNA is TGTGCCAGCAGCTCCCCCGGGACTAGCGGGAGCACCGGGGAGCTGTTTTTT. Protein product: CASSSPGTSGSTGELFF. The whole variable domain, remainder taken from reference TRBV7-9 and TRBJ2-2, is DTGVSQNPRHKITKRGQNVTFRCDPISEHNRLYWYRQTLGQGPEFLTYFQNEAQLEKSRLLSDRFSAERPKGSFSTLEIQRTEQGDSAMYLCASSSPGTSGSTGELFFGEGSRLTVL.